This T cell receptor beta chain was recorded in a study of molecular identifiers for immune sequencing clone quantification. Overall study findings and caveats: A shared barcode on identical TCR molecules could lead to underestimated sizes for highly expanded clones.

Germline V gene lookup returns CDR1 SEHNR and CDR2 FQNEAQ (reference sequence). V lost 4 bases and J lost 0; bases outside the gene matches: 5. The CDR3 is 18 amino acids. Naive CD8 library inputs spanned about 17,000 to 1,000,000 sorted cells and 10%, 30% or 50% RNA. Researchers sorted naive CD8 T cells as cells that were CD8+CD4-CCR7+CD45RA+. This clonotype was picked up many times. Its antigen is currently unknown. From the PCR reads, TCRdb called clonotypes with MiXCR, one entry per CDR3 protein. The table lists about 640,000 distinct CDR3 sequences, just under 20% of them singletons. Specimen: naive CD8+ T cells from blood, with Jurkat cell RNA spiked in. Subset reported: FACS-sorted CD8+CD4-CCR7+CD45RA+ naive T cells. V is TRBV7-9 and J is TRBJ2-4, with 14 nucleotides matching TRBD2. This clonotype was sampled from a human donor in good health. Some libraries in this study had Jurkat cell RNA spiked in. The CDR3 reads CASSSGLAGGLAKNIQYF. The CDR3 bases are TGTGCCAGCAGCTCAGGACTAGCGGGGGGTCTAGCCAAAAACATTCAGTACTTC.